The rows below give T cell receptor beta chains drawn from one sample of a study of shared clonotypes between healthy human individuals. Sequencing used immunoSEQ multiplex PCR; TCRdb keeps in-frame clones, though not all of them. The sample yields over a million clones, 70% to 80% seen once. The sample was memory CD4+ T cells from PBMCs. Receptors were obtained from a man aged 18 to 35 in good health. Some clones in this sample may be carry-over from other donors' samples. Both conserved end residues are part of each CDR3. Fields, in order: D gene, V gene, J gene, clone size, CDR3 protein, CDR3 DNA. D genes are given only for firm matches. For some rows the clone size is stated as once, few or many, or as a class when expanded; others skip it.

d_call: TRBD2
v_call: TRBV28
j_call: TRBJ2-1
clone_size: NA
cdr3_aa: CASRRGDSRGVEQFF
cdr3_nt: TGTGCCAGCCGTAGAGGGGACTCCCGGGGGGTTGAGCAGTTCTTC

d_call: NA
v_call: TRBV9
j_call: TRBJ2-7
clone_size: once
cdr3_aa: CASSVGGRSYEQYF
cdr3_nt: TGTGCCAGCAGCGTTGGCGGACGTAGCTACGAGCAGTACTTC

d_call: NA
v_call: TRBV7-3
j_call: TRBJ2-2
clone_size: NA
cdr3_aa: CASSFQQGGGELFF
cdr3_nt: TGTGCCAGCAGCTTCCAACAGGGAGGCGGGGAGCTGTTTTTT

d_call: TRBD2
v_call: TRBV2
j_call: TRBJ2-7
clone_size: NA
cdr3_aa: CASSGEAGVEQYF
cdr3_nt: TGTGCCAGCAGTGGCGAGGCGGGAGTAGAGCAGTACTTC

d_call: NA
v_call: TRBV7-8
j_call: TRBJ1-2
clone_size: NA
cdr3_aa: CASSYSPDSIYGYTF
cdr3_nt: TGTGCCAGCAGCTACTCCCCGGACAGTATCTATGGCTACACCTTC

d_call: TRBD1
v_call: TRBV18
j_call: TRBJ2-7
clone_size: NA
cdr3_aa: CASSPRTGGHEQYF
cdr3_nt: TGTGCCAGCTCACCACGGACAGGGGGCCACGAGCAGTACTTC

d_call: TRBD1
v_call: TRBV10-3
j_call: TRBJ2-3
clone_size: few
cdr3_aa: CAAKGAVFSDTQYF
cdr3_nt: TGTGCCGCGAAGGGGGCCGTGTTCTCAGATACGCAGTATTTT

d_call: TRBD2
v_call: TRBV27
j_call: TRBJ2-1
clone_size: NA
cdr3_aa: CASSLRPGTSGIPGNEQFF
cdr3_nt: TGTGCCAGCAGTCTCAGACCCGGGACTAGCGGGATTCCTGGGAATGAGCAGTTCTTC

d_call: TRBD1
v_call: TRBV19
j_call: TRBJ1-2
clone_size: few
cdr3_aa: CASIPGGGRANYGYTF
cdr3_nt: TGTGCCAGTATCCCAGGAGGGGGCCGAGCTAACTATGGCTACACCTTC

d_call: NA
v_call: TRBV18
j_call: TRBJ1-5
clone_size: NA
cdr3_aa: CASRPSGQDNQPQHF
cdr3_nt: TGTGCCAGCCGCCCTTCTGGGCAGGACAATCAGCCCCAGCATTTT

d_call: NA
v_call: TRBV7-9
j_call: TRBJ2-1
clone_size: NA
cdr3_aa: CASSQGVIAASHNEQFF
cdr3_nt: TGTGCCAGCAGCCAAGGGGTGATAGCGGCCTCCCACAATGAGCAGTTCTTC

d_call: TRBD1
v_call: TRBV10-3
j_call: TRBJ2-2
clone_size: NA
cdr3_aa: CAISADRDTGELFF
cdr3_nt: TGTGCCATCAGCGCCGACAGGGACACCGGGGAGCTGTTTTTT

d_call: TRBD1
v_call: TRBV5-6
j_call: TRBJ2-5
clone_size: NA
cdr3_aa: CASSLSTGGGETQYF
cdr3_nt: TGTGCCAGCAGCTTGTCTACAGGGGGAGGAGAGACCCAGTACTTC

d_call: NA
v_call: TRBV5-1
j_call: TRBJ2-5
clone_size: NA
cdr3_aa: CASSSRGTPPETQYF
cdr3_nt: TGCGCCAGCAGTTCCCGCGGCACACCTCCAGAGACCCAGTACTTC

d_call: TRBD1
v_call: TRBV7-3
j_call: TRBJ2-5
clone_size: few
cdr3_aa: CASSLGPPRQGLTQETQYF
cdr3_nt: TGTGCCAGCAGCTTAGGTCCGCCCCGACAGGGTTTAACCCAAGAGACCCAGTACTTC

d_call: NA
v_call: TRBV27
j_call: TRBJ2-3
clone_size: once
cdr3_aa: CASSLSPALGDTQYF
cdr3_nt: TGTGCCAGCAGTTTATCGCCGGCCCTGGGAGATACGCAGTATTTT

d_call: NA
v_call: TRBV9
j_call: TRBJ2-3
clone_size: once
cdr3_aa: CASSHQGGGVADTQYF
cdr3_nt: TGTGCCAGCAGCCATCAGGGGGGCGGGGTTGCAGATACGCAGTATTTT